These 21 T cell receptor beta chains were sequenced from one sample in a study of T cell clonotyping in hematopoietic cell transplantation. The assay was immunoSEQ multiplex PCR, and TCRdb's table has in-frame clones only and misses some. The sample yields several thousand clones, approximately 80% seen once. The sample consisted of peripheral blood mononuclear cells, taken 100 days after allogeneic stem cell transplant. The receptors were gathered from a female patient aged 45 to 65 who had an allogeneic stem cell transplant from an unrelated donor, so the T cells may come from the graft donor. Some clones in this sample may be carry-over from other donors' samples.

The chain employs TRBV9 and TRBJ2-1, with TRBD1 matching over 7 bases. Trimming removed 4 bases from V and 4 bases from J; junction bases left unmatched: 8. This CDR3 is built from 15 residues. Germline V lookup: CDR1 SGDLS, CDR2 YYNGEE. The CDR3 DNA is TGTGCCAGCAGCCCCCGGGACAGACCTTACAATGAGCAGTTCTTC. Amino acid sequence: CASSPRDRPYNEQFF.

J is TRBJ1-6 and V is TRBV5-4, with 7 bases that match TRBD1. This CDR3 comprises 15 residues. Losses at the gene ends were 4 bases for V and 7 bases for J; bases not matched to a gene: 8. Germline CDR1 is SGHNT and CDR2 is YYREEE (reference sequence). CDR3 region: CASSALQGRNSPLHF. In DNA, the CDR3 is TGTGCCAGCAGCGCCTTACAGGGGAGGAATTCACCCCTCCACTTT.

This clone was seen just once. This sequence joins TRBV5-6 and TRBJ2-7, with TRBD1 as a possible D gene (5 bases). In germline, CDR1 is SGHDT, CDR2 YYEEEE. V lost 5 bases and J lost 0, with 15 bases in between. This CDR3 contains 15 residues. The CDR3 reads CASRRASDSSYEQYF. CDR3 nucleotides: TGTGCCAGCAGGCGTGCTTCCGACAGCTCCTACGAGCAGTACTTC.

The rearrangement uses TRBV28 and TRBJ2-1; the match to TRBD1 covers 9 bases. Germline values: CDR1 MDHEN, CDR2 SYDVKM. The CDR3 contains 14 residues. V dropped 7 bases and J dropped 3; count of bases not matched to a gene: 4. The CDR3 coding sequence is TGTGCCAGCAAGCGGACAGGGGTCTACAATGAGCAGTTCTTC. Encoded protein: CASKRTGVYNEQFF. Using reference TRBV28 and TRBJ2-1 for the parts outside the CDR3, the full variable domain is DVKVTQSSRYLVKRTGEKVFLECVQDMDHENMFWYRQDPGLGLRLIYFSYDVKMKEKGDIPEGYSVSREKKERFSLILESASTNQTSMYLCASKRTGVYNEQFFGPGTRLTVL.

V is TRBV5-1 and J is TRBJ1-2; D uncertain. Germline V CDR1 and CDR2: SGHRS, YFSETQ. The germline V and J ends were trimmed by 5 bases and 4 bases, with 18 bases remaining between them. The CDR3 covers 15 residues. In nucleotides, the CDR3 is TGCGCCAGCAGACCAACGGCTACAGTCGGCTATGGCTACACCTTC. Amino acid sequence: CASRPTATVGYGYTF.

This chain uses TRBV2 with TRBJ1-2; D is unclear. The CDR3 runs 15 residues. V lost 1 base to trimming and J lost 5 bases, with 14 bases between them. The germline gives CDR1 SNHLY, CDR2 FYNNEI. The CDR3 spells CASSEVAQLPYGYTF. CDR3 sequence (DNA): TGTGCCAGCAGTGAAGTTGCCCAACTTCCATATGGCTACACCTTC.

The CDR3 spells CSVAQGQDYGYTF. In DNA form, the CDR3 reads TGCAGCGTTGCCCAGGGACAGGACTATGGCTACACCTTC. The chain combines TRBV29-1 with TRBJ1-2; TRBD1 agrees at 8 bases. CDR3 size: 13 residues. Germline CDR1 is SQVTM and CDR2 is ANQGSEA. V was clipped by 4 bases and J by 3 bases; unmatched bases: 4.

This chain joins TRBV9 and TRBJ2-6; unclear D gene. This CDR3 is built from 13 residues. Germline CDR1 reads SGDLS; CDR2 reads YYNGEE. V was pared by 5 bases and J by 2 bases, with 5 bases between. As DNA, the CDR3 is TGTGCCAGCAGAGATACTGGGGCCAACGTCCTGACTTTC. It encodes CASRDTGANVLTF.

V usage is TRBV25-1 and J usage is TRBJ2-3, with TRBD1 matching over 8 bases. In germline, CDR1 is MGHDK, CDR2 SYGVNS. V was clipped by 6 bases and J by 3 bases; unmatched bases: 2. The CDR3 totals 13 residues. CDR3: CASSRQGTDTQYF. As DNA, the CDR3 is TGTGCCAGCAGCAGACAGGGGACAGATACGCAGTATTTT.

This rearrangement joins TRBV2 to TRBJ2-3, with 7 bases identical to TRBD1. The CDR3 length is 14 residues. Unmatched junction bases numbered 8, after V lost 8 bases and J lost 3 bases. CDR1 is SNHLY, CDR2 FYNNEI, per germline. The CDR3 sequence is CASSLQGPTDTQYF. The CDR3 DNA follows: TGTGCCAGCTCATTACAGGGGCCAACAGATACGCAGTATTTT.

This clone was recorded a few times. The chain joins TRBV19 to TRBJ2-7; D unclear. The CDR3 covers 15 residues. Trimming took 5 bases from V and 0 from J, leaving 14 bases between them. The germline gives CDR1 LNHDA, CDR2 SQIVND (reference sequence). The CDR3 DNA is TGTGCCAGTAGTCTAAGTAGTTCCCCCTCCTACGAGCAGTACTTC. Translating it yields CASSLSSSPSYEQYF. Based on the CDR3 plus reference TRBV19 and TRBJ2-7, the full variable domain is DGGITQSPKYLFRKEGQNVTLSCEQNLNHDAMYWYRQDPGQGLRLIYYSQIVNDFQKGDIAEGYSVSREKKESFPLTVTSAQKNPTAFYLCASSLSSSPSYEQYFGPGTRLTVT.

This clone was seen a single time. This chain connects TRBV11-2 to TRBJ1-2; D ambiguous. CDR3 length equals 13 residues. The germline gives CDR1 SGHAT, CDR2 FQNNGV. Trimming removed 4 bases at V and 4 bases at J, with 10 bases between. CDR3 amino acids: CASSSRAGYGYTF. The CDR3 nucleotides are TGTGCCAGCAGCTCGCGGGCGGGCTATGGCTACACCTTC.

The genes are TRBV2 and TRBJ1-5; D not resolved. CDR3 length equals 13 residues. V was clipped by 6 bases and J by 3 bases, with 9 bases between them. Germline-derived CDR1 and CDR2 are SNHLY and FYNNEI. CDR3 in DNA: TGTGCCAGCAGCCCGAACCCCAATCAGCCCCAGCATTTT. It codes for CASSPNPNQPQHF.

V usage is TRBV6-5 and J usage is TRBJ1-6; D gene unclear. This CDR3 is built from 14 residues. Per the germline V gene, CDR1 is MNHEY and CDR2 is SVGAGI. Trimming shortened V by 10 bases and J by 0 bases, and 10 bases separated the two germline ends. The CDR3 is CATIGSSYNSPLHF. The CDR3 DNA follows: TGTGCCACCATCGGGAGCTCCTATAATTCACCCCTCCACTTT.

Details on this clone: The identical CDR3 is also encoded by other nucleotide sequences in the sample. This rearrangement joins TRBV5-1 to TRBJ2-5, with D tentatively TRBD1 (5 bases). The CDR3 length is 14 residues. Trimming cost V 0 bases and J 4 bases, with 10 bases left between them. Looked up from germline, CDR1 is SGHRS and CDR2 is YFSETQ. The CDR3 loop is CASSLARQGETQYF. CDR3 nucleotides: TGCGCCAGCAGCTTGGCGCGTCAGGGAGAGACCCAGTACTTC.

V gene TRBV29-1 combines with J gene TRBJ1-2; maybe TRBD1 (6 bases). Per germline, CDR1 SQVTM and CDR2 ANQGSEA. Trimming shortened V by 7 bases and J by 8 bases, and 17 bases separated the two germline ends. The CDR3 contains 12 residues. The CDR3 DNA reads as TGCAGCGGGGAAAACAGGGTGGGAGGCTACACCTTC. Protein sequence: CSGENRVGGYTF.

The chain recombines TRBV5-1 with TRBJ1-5; the match to TRBD1 covers 9 bases. The trim removed 5 bases at V and 6 bases at J, leaving 9 bases unmatched. Germline V gene data show CDR1 as SGHRS and CDR2 as YFSETQ. This CDR3 contains 15 residues. In nucleotides, the CDR3 is TGCGCCAGCAGTCCGGGACAGGGAGCGGTTCAGCCCCAGCATTTT. It yields the protein CASSPGQGAVQPQHF. Based on the CDR3 plus reference TRBV5-1 and TRBJ1-5, the full variable domain is KAGVTQTPRYLIKTRGQQVTLSCSPISGHRSVSWYQQTPGQGLQFLFEYFSETQRNKGNFPGRFSGRQFSNSRSEMNVSTLELGDSALYLCASSPGQGAVQPQHFGDGTRLSIL.

This clone was seen only a few times. This chain joins TRBV7-3 and TRBJ2-5, with 7 nucleotides matching TRBD2. The germline gives CDR1 SGHTA, CDR2 FQGTGA. The CDR3 consists of 16 residues. The trim removed 5 bases at V and 2 bases at J, leaving 11 bases unmatched. The CDR3 coding sequence is TGTGCCAGCAGCCCCCGCCAAGCGGGGCCACAAGAGACCCAGTACTTC. It codes for CASSPRQAGPQETQYF.

The V call is TRBV4-2, the J call TRBJ1-1; D perhaps matches TRBD1 (6 bases). The germline V gene has CDR1 LGHNA and CDR2 YNFKEQ. The CDR3 covers 16 residues. Trimming pared 4 bases from V and 0 bases from J, leaving 15 bases between. The CDR3 is CASSLGTGKMNTEAFF. The CDR3 nucleotides read TGTGCCAGCAGCCTGGGCACAGGGAAGATGAACACTGAAGCTTTCTTT.

The chain couples TRBV4-1 to TRBJ1-4; the D is unclear. Trimming stripped 2 bases from V and 4 bases from J, with 8 bases between. Per the germline V gene, CDR1 is MGHRA and CDR2 is YSYEKL. The CDR3 consists of 14 residues. CDR3 in amino acids: CASSQTGFNEKLFF. In DNA, the CDR3 is TGCGCCAGCAGCCAAACGGGCTTTAATGAAAAACTGTTTTTT.

This chain links TRBV6-5 with TRBJ1-2, with TRBD1 as a possible D gene (5 bases). CDR1 MNHEY and CDR2 SVGAGI come from the germline V gene. Trimming removed 0 bases from V and 2 bases from J, with 13 bases in between. The CDR3 is 16 residues long. The CDR3 reads CASSYSNRGLNYGYTF. The CDR3 region has the DNA TGTGCCAGCAGTTACTCAAATCGGGGGTTAAACTATGGCTACACCTTC.